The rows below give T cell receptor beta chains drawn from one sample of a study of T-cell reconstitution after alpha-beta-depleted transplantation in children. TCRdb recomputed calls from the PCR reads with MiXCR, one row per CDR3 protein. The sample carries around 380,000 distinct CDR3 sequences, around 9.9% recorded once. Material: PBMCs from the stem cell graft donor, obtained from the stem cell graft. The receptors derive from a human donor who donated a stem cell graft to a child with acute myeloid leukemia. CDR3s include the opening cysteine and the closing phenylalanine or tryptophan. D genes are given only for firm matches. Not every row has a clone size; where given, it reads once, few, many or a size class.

TGCGCCAGCAGTAGGACAGGGAATCAGCCCCAGCATTTT	CASSRTGNQPQHF	TRBD1	many	TRBV5-1	TRBJ1-5
TGTGCCAGCAGTTCCTTAGCGGGGGACCAAGAGACCCAGTACTTC	CASSSLAGDQETQYF	TRBD2	few	TRBV27	TRBJ2-5
TGTGCCAGCAGTAAGACAGGGTTTAACACCGGGGAGCTGTTTTTT	CASSKTGFNTGELFF	TRBD1	NA	TRBV6-1	TRBJ2-2
TGTGCCAGCAGTCCCGAGCGGGAGGGCCTTTGGAACGAGCAGTACTTC	CASSPEREGLWNEQYF	TRBD2	few	TRBV12-3/TRBV12-4	TRBJ2-7
TGTGCCAGCAGCCCCCGTCCGGAGAGCAATCAGCCCCAGCATTTT	CASSPRPESNQPQHF	NA	NA	TRBV9	TRBJ1-5
TGTGCCAGCAGCTTAGGCGGGCAGGCGGCCTATGGCTACACCTTC	CASSLGGQAAYGYTF	NA	NA	TRBV7-8	TRBJ1-2
TGTGCCAGCAGCCGTGGACAGGGAGTCTCTGGAAACACCATATATTTT	CASSRGQGVSGNTIYF	TRBD1	few	TRBV6-1	TRBJ1-3
TGTGCCAGCAGCCCCTTAGCGGGAGGGCCCTCCGAGCAGTACTTC	CASSPLAGGPSEQYF	TRBD2	NA	TRBV7-2	TRBJ2-7
TGTGCCAGCAGTAACCCGCCGCTTGGCTACACCTTC	CASSNPPLGYTF	NA	NA	TRBV2	TRBJ1-2
TGTGCCAGCAGTTCCTCGGGCACTGAAGCTTTCTTT	CASSSSGTEAFF	NA	NA	TRBV12-3/TRBV12-4	TRBJ1-1
TGTGCCAGCAGTCCCCAGGGACAGGGGGAGAGGCCCCAGCATTTT	CASSPQGQGERPQHF	TRBD1	few	TRBV6-1	TRBJ1-5
TGCAGCGTTTCCGGGACCGAGGGGTCACCCCTCCACTTT	CSVSGTEGSPLHF	NA	NA	TRBV29-1	TRBJ1-6
TGTGCCACCAGTTATGGACTCAACAATGAGCAGTTCTTC	CATSYGLNNEQFF	NA	few	TRBV15	TRBJ2-1
TGTGCCAGCAGTTACTCAGGAGGGTTGCAAGAGACCCAGTACTTC	CASSYSGGLQETQYF	NA	NA	TRBV6-5	TRBJ2-5
TGTGCCAGCAGCCCCCAGGTGGGGGGCTACTATGGCTACACCTTC	CASSPQVGGYYGYTF	NA	few	TRBV5-6	TRBJ1-2
TGTGCCAGCAGTTTAGAGGGGGCAGGGGCTAGAGGCTACACCTTC	CASSLEGAGARGYTF	TRBD1	few	TRBV12-3/TRBV12-4	TRBJ1-2
TGTGCCAGCAGCTGGACAGGGGCCGGGGCCAACGTCCTGACTTTC	CASSWTGAGANVLTF	TRBD1	few	TRBV7-9	TRBJ2-6
TGTGCCAGCAGCTTAGATCGCCAATACAATGAGCAGTTCTTC	CASSLDRQYNEQFF	NA	many	TRBV7-2	TRBJ2-1
TGTGCCAGCAGTTTCGGGGCTGCGGGGACCCAGTACTTC	CASSFGAAGTQYF	NA	NA	TRBV12-3/TRBV12-4	TRBJ2-5
TGTGCCAGCAGTGAATTCTCTGATGGAAACACCATATATTTT	CASSEFSDGNTIYF	NA	NA	TRBV25-1	TRBJ1-3
TGTGCCAGTAACGGTCGGACAGGGGGCACAGATACGCAGTATTTT	CASNGRTGGTDTQYF	TRBD1	NA	TRBV19	TRBJ2-3
TGTGCCAGCAGCCAGGGACTAGCGGGGGGCCAGGGGGAGACCCAGTACTTC	CASSQGLAGGQGETQYF	TRBD2	many	TRBV7-8	TRBJ2-5
TGCGCCAGCAGCCAACTGGATTTAGTGACTAACTATGGCTACACCTTC	CASSQLDLVTNYGYTF	NA	NA	TRBV4-1	TRBJ1-2
TGCGCCAGCAGGTCTGCCCGGGACAACCATTCACCCCTCCACTTT	CASRSARDNHSPLHF	NA	NA	TRBV5-1	TRBJ1-6
TGTGCCAGCAGCCCAGGGACTAGCGGGAGAAACAATGAGCAGTTCTTC	CASSPGTSGRNNEQFF	TRBD2	NA	TRBV9	TRBJ2-1
TGTGCCAGCAGCTTAGGACAGGGCTACCAAGAGACCCAGTACTTC	CASSLGQGYQETQYF	TRBD1	many	TRBV7-8	TRBJ2-5
TGTGCCAGCACCGAGGTGGAGGACCAGCCCCAGCATTTT	CASTEVEDQPQHF	NA	NA	TRBV6-1	TRBJ1-5
TGCGCCAGCAGCCAAGATTGGGGGGTTGGAAACACCATATATTTT	CASSQDWGVGNTIYF	NA	few	TRBV4-1	TRBJ1-3
TGTGCCAGCTCACCACCTAGCGGGATTTGGAATGAGCAGTTCTTC	CASSPPSGIWNEQFF	TRBD2	NA	TRBV18	TRBJ2-1